This section outlines one TCR beta chain sequence together with its context. The CDR3 totals 16 residues. CDR1 SGHRS and CDR2 YFSETQ come from the germline V gene. V dropped 6 bases and J dropped 0 bases, with 16 bases sitting between them. This record belongs to a study of blood T cell repertoires in COVID-19. Libraries were prepared by immunoSEQ multiplex PCR; TCRdb keeps only in-frame clonotypes and omits some of them. The table lists roughly 380,000 clones, 87% of them singletons. Cohort 3 donors were reported recovered after two negative PCRs, clearance, or symptom resolution. The sequence derives from a man aged 25 to 40 who had recovered from COVID-19. V and J are TRBV5-1 and TRBJ2-1, with a possible D match to TRBD2 (5 bases). Sequencing was done on a sample of PBMCs or T cells enriched from blood (not recorded which). The CDR3 bases are TGCGCCAGCAACCTGGCGCTGGGGAGCTCCTACAATGAGCAGTTCTTC. Translating gives CASNLALGSSYNEQFF.